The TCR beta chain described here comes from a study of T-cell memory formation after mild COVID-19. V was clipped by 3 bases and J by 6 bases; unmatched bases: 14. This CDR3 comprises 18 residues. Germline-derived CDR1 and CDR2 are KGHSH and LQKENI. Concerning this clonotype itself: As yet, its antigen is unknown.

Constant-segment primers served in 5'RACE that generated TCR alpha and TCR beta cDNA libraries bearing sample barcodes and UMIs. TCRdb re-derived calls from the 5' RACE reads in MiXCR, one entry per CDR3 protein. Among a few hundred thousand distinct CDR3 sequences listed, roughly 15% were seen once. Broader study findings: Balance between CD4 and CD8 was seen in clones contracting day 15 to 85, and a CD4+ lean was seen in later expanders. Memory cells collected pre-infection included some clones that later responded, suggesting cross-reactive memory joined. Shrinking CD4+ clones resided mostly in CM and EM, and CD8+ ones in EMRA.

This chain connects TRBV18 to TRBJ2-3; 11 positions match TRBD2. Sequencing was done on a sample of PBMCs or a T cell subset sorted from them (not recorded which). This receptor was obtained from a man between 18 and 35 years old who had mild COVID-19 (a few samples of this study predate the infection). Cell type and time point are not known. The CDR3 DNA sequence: TGTGCCAGCTCACCGGACACCCCACTAGCGGGGGTGGGGGATACGCAGTATTTT. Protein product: CASSPDTPLAGVGDTQYF.